One T cell receptor (beta chain) is described in this entry. The cohort comprised adults aged about 18 to 100 years residing in approximately 25 US areas. Participants reported their clinical history, and cohort assignment relied on those reports. This sample is part of a study of blood T cell repertoires in COVID-19. In the study overall: PBMCs, B-cell-depleted T cells, or T cells provided the cDNA or gDNA that made up the material.

How the authors handled the data: The authors estimated nucleated cell counts from reference gene primer amplification. TCRdb's table, derived via immunoSEQ multiplex PCR, lists solely in-frame clones and lacks some. The D gene and trimming were derived from the DNA, and the V and J assignments and clone size from that table. Here the sample spans about 100,000 clones, 80% to 90% being singletons. After removal of 1 base from V and 3 bases from J, the junction contained 9 bases not matched to a gene. Germline CDR1 is LGHDT and CDR2 is YNNKEL (reference sequence). The CDR3 runs to 16 residues. The sequencing sample was made of PBMCs or T cells enriched from blood (not recorded which). The chain recombines TRBV3-1 (or the pseudogene TRBV3-2) with TRBJ2-7; 7 bases are a match to TRBD1. The clonotype was recovered from a woman in her 50s who had recovered from COVID-19. CDR3 DNA: TGTGCCAGCAGCCAAGTCCAGGGGGTAATCGTCTACGAGCAGTACTTC. As protein: CASSQVQGVIVYEQYF.